The 3 T cell receptor beta chains in this list originate from one sample, sequenced in a study of blood T cell repertoires in COVID-19. Clones were read by immunoSEQ multiplex PCR, and TCRdb kept only the in-frame ones, dropping some. This sample carries about 54,000 clones, around four fifths of them seen once, and the ten largest clones take 1.9%. Sequencing input: peripheral blood. Receptors originate from an older woman with acute or convalescent COVID-19.

The chain uses TRBV28 and TRBJ2-7; 9 positions match TRBD1. After removal of 3 bases from V and 5 bases from J, the junction contained 11 bases not matched to a gene. In germline, CDR1 is MDHEN, CDR2 SYDVKM. The CDR3 is made up of 16 amino acids. The CDR3 nucleotides are TGTGCCAGCAGTTTTCCGACGGGACAGGGTGCCCACGAGCAGTACTTC. This codes for CASSFPTGQGAHEQYF.

The chain combines TRBV7-9 with TRBJ1-2; a possible D gene is TRBD1 (5 bases). CDR3 size: 18 residues. Germline V CDR1 and CDR2: SEHNR, FQNEAQ (reference sequence). V was clipped by 5 bases and J by 4 bases, with 26 bases between them. Here the CDR3 DNA reads TGTGCCAGCAGCGCACCTGAGCCGGGGGAGACACCTGGCTATGGCTACACCTTC. It translates to CASSAPEPGETPGYGYTF.

V and J are TRBV19 and TRBJ1-5, with TRBD1 matching over 9 bases. The V gene end was trimmed by 5 bases and the J gene end by 0 bases; junction bases not matched to a gene: 5. The CDR3 consists of 16 residues. In germline, CDR1 is LNHDA, CDR2 SQIVND (reference sequence). This chain's CDR3 is CASSPGTGFSNQPQHF. CDR3 nucleotides: TGTGCCAGTAGTCCCGGGACAGGGTTTAGCAATCAGCCCCAGCATTTT.